This T cell receptor (beta chain) was sequenced during a study of blood T cells in healthy people across ages. CDR3 length: 13 amino acids. V shed 5 bases and J shed 5 bases, with 10 bases lying between them. CDR1 SGHTA and CDR2 FQGTGA come from the germline V gene. Through a sample-barcoded 5' primer and a J-beta primer mix, a second PCR was run for roughly 7 to 11 cycles. Each cDNA molecule received a tag from a template-switch adaptor that had 12 random nucleotides. Each CDR3 protein gets one entry after TCRdb re-called the 5' RACE reads with MiXCR. In the table there are roughly 1.5 million distinct CDR3 sequences, 35% to 45% of which are singletons. This clonotype was detected only a few times. Total RNA extraction produced at least 5.5 micrograms (per sample) for the study.

Specimen: blood. The V and J genes are TRBV7-3 and TRBJ2-1; D gene unclear. This sequence was found in a woman in her late teens or twenties in good health. The CDR3 DNA reads TGTGCCAGCAGCCCAACCCCGGACAATGAGCAGTTCTTC. This codes for CASSPTPDNEQFF.